Each of the 20 T cell receptor beta chains below was sequenced from the same sample in a study of T cell changes during pregnancy in multiple sclerosis. The method was immunoSEQ multiplex PCR; TCRdb's version includes in-frame clones alone and lacks a portion of them. Here the sample spans around 63,000 clones, roughly nine tenths being singletons. The source was peripheral blood, collected after pregnancy. These receptors all come from a female donor with multiple sclerosis, enrolled in a pregnancy study.

V gene TRBV2 combines with J gene TRBJ2-6; D is possibly TRBD2 (6 bases). The germline V gene encodes CDR1 SNHLY and CDR2 FYNNEI. The CDR3 runs 14 residues. The V end lost 8 bases, the J end lost 0 bases, and 8 bases lay between the germline ends. CDR3 bases: TGTGCCAGCGGAGGGGCCTCTGGGGCCAACGTCCTGACTTTC. The encoded protein is CASGGASGANVLTF.

J is TRBJ2-5 and V is TRBV7-2, with TRBD2 matching 10 bases. Looked up from germline, CDR1 is SGHTA and CDR2 is FQGNSA. CDR3 size: 13 residues. Trimming removed 5 bases from V and 7 bases from J; junction bases left unmatched: 4. CDR3 loop: CASSGVAGGTQYF. The CDR3 DNA is TGTGCCAGCAGCGGGGTAGCGGGGGGGACCCAGTACTTC.

V gene TRBV11-2 combines with J gene TRBJ2-5; 13 bases map to TRBD2. The V and J ends lost 8 bases and 5 bases, in that order; junction bases with no gene match: 2. Germline-derived CDR1 and CDR2 are SGHAT and FQNNGV. CDR3 length equals 13 residues. The CDR3 DNA sequence: TGTGCCAGCGGACTAGCGGGAGAGGAGACCCAGTACTTC. Protein sequence: CASGLAGEETQYF.

This chain uses TRBV6-4 with TRBJ1-1; 7 bases match TRBD1. This CDR3 has 13 residues. The trim removed 3 bases at V and 4 bases at J, leaving 2 bases unmatched. Germline V gene sequence: CDR1 MRHNA, CDR2 SNTAGT. CDR3 DNA sequence: TGTGCCAGCAGTGAGCAGGGGGGCACTGAAGCTTTCTTT. This sequence encodes CASSEQGGTEAFF.

This clone occurred once. The chain is built from TRBV10-3 and TRBJ1-1, with D possibly being TRBD1 (5 bases). This CDR3 has 14 residues. Trimming removed 4 bases at V and 1 base at J, with 10 bases between. CDR1 is ENHRY and CDR2 is SYGVKD in the germline V gene. CDR3 in DNA: TGTGCCATCAGTGGGCCGACAGCGAACACTGAAGCTTTCTTT. Residues: CAISGPTANTEAFF.

The chain is built from TRBV5-1 and TRBJ1-3; TRBD1 might be the D (6 bases). This CDR3 comprises 16 residues. CDR1 and CDR2 (germline): SGHRS, YFSETQ. Trimming shortened V by 2 bases and J by 0 bases, and 12 bases separated the two germline ends. DNA of the CDR3: TGCGCCAGCAGCTTAACCGGGGACACCTCTGGAAACACCATATATTTT. The encoded protein is CASSLTGDTSGNTIYF. The entire variable domain, with the rest obtained from reference TRBV5-1 and TRBJ1-3, is as follows: KAGVTQTPRYLIKTRGQQVTLSCSPISGHRSVSWYQQTPGQGLQFLFEYFSETQRNKGNFPGRFSGRQFSNSRSEMNVSTLELGDSALYLCASSLTGDTSGNTIYFGEGSWLTVV.

J is TRBJ2-1 and V is TRBV7-3; D is perhaps TRBD1 (5 bases). Per germline, CDR1 SGHTA and CDR2 FQGTGA. This CDR3 comprises 14 residues. With 5 bases removed from V and 6 bases from J, the gap between germline ends came to 14 bases. The CDR3 DNA reads as TGTGCCAGCAGCACCGACCAGGGTCGCAATGAGCAGTTCTTC. This encodes CASSTDQGRNEQFF.

The J gene is TRBJ1-1, the V gene TRBV19; possible D gene TRBD1, 6 bases. V lost 9 bases, J lost 3 bases, and 20 bases lay in between. The CDR3 has 15 residues. The V gene's germline CDR1 is LNHDA and CDR2 SQIVND (reference sequence). CDR3 region: CASRSQQGRYTEAFF. The CDR3, as DNA: TGTGCCAGCAGGTCACAACAGGGAAGGTACACTGAAGCTTTCTTT.

This clone was seen only once. The chain links TRBV27 to TRBJ2-1, with TRBD2 identical over 8 bases. The germline gives CDR1 MNHEY, CDR2 SMNVEV (reference sequence). This CDR3 is built from 16 residues. The V segment lost 5 bases and the J segment 4 bases; nucleotides outside the gene matches: 10. This CDR3 reads CASSPTSGSAYNEQFF. In DNA, the CDR3 is TGTGCCAGCAGTCCTACCAGCGGGAGTGCTTACAATGAGCAGTTCTTC.

This clone was recorded only once. The chain employs TRBV4-1 and TRBJ2-6; D possibly corresponds to TRBD2 (5 bases). The CDR3 is made up of 15 amino acids. The germline V and J ends were trimmed by 0 bases and 2 bases, with 5 bases remaining between them. Germline-derived CDR1 and CDR2 are MGHRA and YSYEKL. The CDR3, as DNA: TGCGCCAGCAGCCAAGACGGGACTGGGGCCAACGTCCTGACTTTC. Residues: CASSQDGTGANVLTF.

The chain carries TRBV10-2 and TRBJ1-2; TRBD1 aligns across 7 bases. This CDR3 spans 15 amino acids. V shed 3 bases and J 5 bases; nucleotides not matched to a gene: 9. CDR1 and CDR2 from the germline V gene are WSHSY and SAAADI. DNA for the CDR3: TGCGCCAGCAGTGAAAGTGGTTCAGGGGGGTATGGCTACACCTTC. Its protein is CASSESGSGGYGYTF.

This clone has a handful of counts. V gene TRBV11-2 combines with J gene TRBJ1-5; no firm D call. The V gene lost 4 bases and the J gene lost 7 bases, with 11 bases spanning the gap. The length of the CDR3 is 13 residues. The germline V gene encodes CDR1 SGHAT and CDR2 FQNNGV. The CDR3 is CASSWGGNQPQHF. In DNA form, the CDR3 reads TGTGCCAGCAGCTGGGGAGGGAACCAGCCCCAGCATTTT.

The chain recombines TRBV10-1 with TRBJ2-7, with 8 positions matching TRBD1. This CDR3 has 12 residues. Germline CDR1 and CDR2: WNHNN and SYGVQD (reference sequence). The J segment lost 2 bases and the V segment lost 9 bases, leaving 3 bases of the junction unmatched. The CDR3 DNA reads as TGCGCCAGTAAGACAGGGGCCTACGAGCAGTACTTC. Translating gives CASKTGAYEQYF.

The chain joins TRBV5-1 to TRBJ1-1; TRBD1 matches at 12 bases. Germline assignment: CDR1 SGHRS and CDR2 YFSETQ. The trim removed 2 bases at V and 9 bases at J, leaving 14 bases unmatched. The CDR3 is 17 amino acids. The DNA of the CDR3 is TGCGCCAGCAGCTTCTCCGGGACAGGGGGCAACGGGGGAAAAGCTTTCTTT. Residues: CASSFSGTGGNGGKAFF.

The chain has TRBV4-3 and TRBJ2-1; 9 nucleotides align to TRBD1. The CDR3 totals 16 residues. CDR1 and CDR2 (germline): LGHNA, YSLEER. J lost 4 bases, V lost 2 bases, and 6 bases had no gene match. The DNA of the CDR3 is TGCGCCAGCAGCCAACAAACCGGGACAGGGTACAATGAGCAGTTCTTC. Translating gives CASSQQTGTGYNEQFF.

V usage is TRBV7-9 and J usage is TRBJ1-1; D not resolved. CDR1 and CDR2 (germline): SEHNR, FQNEAQ (reference sequence). The CDR3 consists of 14 residues. The germline V and J ends were trimmed by 3 bases and 11 bases, with 19 bases remaining between them. CDR3 nucleotide sequence: TGTGCCAGCAGCTTGGGGAGGGCGGGCGACCTCGCTTTCTTT. It encodes CASSLGRAGDLAFF.

V gene TRBV5-1 combines with J gene TRBJ2-2; D remains ambiguous. This CDR3 spans 13 amino acids. Germline assignment: CDR1 SGHRS and CDR2 YFSETQ. Trimming pared 3 bases from V and 5 bases from J, leaving 8 bases between. CDR3 DNA: TGCGCCAGCAGCTCAGTCGTGACCGGGGAGCTGTTTTTT. It yields the protein CASSSVVTGELFF.

The rearrangement uses TRBV4-1 and TRBJ2-2; 7 bases match TRBD1. The V gene's germline CDR1 is MGHRA and CDR2 YSYEKL. CDR3 size: 16 residues. V lost 3 bases, J lost 4 bases, and 8 bases stayed unmatched. The CDR3 here is CASSQVQGLGTGELFF. The DNA for the CDR3 is TGCGCCAGCAGCCAGGTACAGGGGCTGGGCACCGGGGAGCTGTTTTTT.

The CDR3 coding sequence is TGTGCCAGCAGCCCCGGCCCCGGGACTAAAGAGACCCAGTACTTC. This translates into CASSPGPGTKETQYF. The V gene is TRBV9, the J gene TRBJ2-5; TRBD2 aligns across 7 bases. J was trimmed by 3 bases and V by 4 bases; bases with no gene match: 9. Germline V gives CDR1 SGDLS, CDR2 YYNGEE. The CDR3 spans 15 residues.

This chain connects TRBV30 to TRBJ2-7; D gene uncertain. There are 11 residues in the CDR3. V gave up 1 base and J gave up 7 bases, with 8 bases separating them. Germline V gene sequence: CDR1 GTSNPN, CDR2 SVGIG (reference sequence). The CDR3 protein is CAWSGRSEQYF. The DNA for the CDR3 is TGTGCCTGGAGTGGCAGGTCAGAGCAGTACTTC.